The clone carrying this T cell receptor (beta chain) was seen repeatedly, ten times or more. Its target is not known. Indicated time point: newly diagnosed GD, antithyroid drugs for less than 3 months. Following extraction of RNA from PBMCs, that RNA was used to make the TCR library. An endocrinology department located in Xi'an, China, was where the patients came from. This sample is drawn from a study of regulatory T cells in long-lasting Graves disease. The wider study: New Graves' disease cases had less than 3 months of antithyroid drugs.

Trimming removed 0 bases from V and 4 bases from J; junction bases left unmatched: 4. CDR1 is MGHRA, CDR2 YSYEKL, per germline. The CDR3 is 15 amino acids. Sequencing libraries for TCR beta were prepared with iRepertoire HTBI primers and Arm-PCR of CDR3 regions. TCRdb fed the multiplex PCR reads into MiXCR, producing one record per CDR3 protein. The table lists around 250,000 distinct CDR3 sequences, around 18% of them singletons. Study-wide findings and caveats: Newly diagnosed Graves' patients had higher TCR diversity than persistent ones.

These data were also filed under a second study, of T cells in Graves' hyperthyroidism and ophthalmopathy.

The receptor was isolated from a woman aged 25-40 years with Graves disease. The chain carries TRBV4-1 and TRBJ2-7; 9 bases are a match to TRBD1. The source was peripheral blood mononuclear cells (PBMCs), collected at new diagnosis, from a patient treated with antithyroid drugs. This chain's CDR3 is CASSQEGTGLYEQYF. CDR3 sequence (DNA): TGCGCCAGCAGCCAAGAAGGGACAGGGTTGTACGAGCAGTACTTC.